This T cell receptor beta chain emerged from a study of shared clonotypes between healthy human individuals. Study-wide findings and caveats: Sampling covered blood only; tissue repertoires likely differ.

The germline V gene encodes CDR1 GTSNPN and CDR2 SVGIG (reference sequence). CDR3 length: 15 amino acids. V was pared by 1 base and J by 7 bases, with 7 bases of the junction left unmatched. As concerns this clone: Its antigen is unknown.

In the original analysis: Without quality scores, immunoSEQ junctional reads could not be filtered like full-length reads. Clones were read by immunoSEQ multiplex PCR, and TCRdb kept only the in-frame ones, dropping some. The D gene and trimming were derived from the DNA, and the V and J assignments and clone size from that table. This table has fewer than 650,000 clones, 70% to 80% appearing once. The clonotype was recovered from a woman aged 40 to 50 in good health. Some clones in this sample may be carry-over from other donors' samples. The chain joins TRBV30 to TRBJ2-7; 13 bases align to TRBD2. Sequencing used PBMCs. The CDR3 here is CAWSAGLAGEREQYF. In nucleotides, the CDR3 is TGTGCCTGGAGTGCCGGACTAGCGGGAGAGAGAGAGCAGTACTTC.